The 5 T cell receptor beta chains below all came from one sample that was sequenced in a study of CD8+CD57+ T cells in acquired aplastic anemia. Genomic DNA, the template, was used for profiling of the TCR beta VDJ and CDR3. From the reads, TCRdb called clonotypes with MiXCR, one entry per CDR3 protein. This sample has 300,000 or so distinct CDR3 sequences; 50% to 70% occur once, and the top ten carry less than 9.5%. The specimen sequenced was sorted CD4+, CD8+, or CD8+CD57+ T cells (not recorded which) from PBMCs. The receptors derive from a human donor with severe aplastic anemia or a healthy control (not recorded which).

The rearrangement joins TRBV20-1 to TRBJ1-1, with 9 bases lining up with TRBD1. This CDR3 region has 12 residues. After removal of 3 bases from V and 7 bases from J, the junction contained 3 bases not matched to a gene. Germline V gene sequence: CDR1 DFQATT, CDR2 SNEGSKA (reference sequence). CDR3 protein: CSASLDRGEAFF. In nucleotides, the CDR3 is TGCAGTGCTAGCCTGGACAGGGGTGAAGCTTTCTTT.

This clonotype was detected ten times or more. The V gene is TRBV2, the J gene TRBJ1-1; D is perhaps TRBD1 (5 bases). The CDR3 consists of 13 residues. V was shortened by 1 base and J by 7 bases, with 10 bases between the two germline ends. Germline lookup yields CDR1 SNHLY and CDR2 FYNNEI. The CDR3 protein is CASSEGRAGEAFF. The CDR3 DNA is TGTGCCAGCAGTGAAGGCAGGGCGGGTGAAGCTTTCTTT.

This chain connects TRBV7-9 to TRBJ1-6; D call uncertain. CDR1 SEHNR and CDR2 FQNEAQ come from the germline V gene (reference sequence). Trimming cost V 4 bases and J 7 bases, with 20 bases left between them. There are 17 residues in the CDR3. Here the CDR3 DNA reads TGTGCCAGCAGCTCACCAGCGTTTGGGGTAGGGAATTCACCCCTCCACTTT. This codes for CASSSPAFGVGNSPLHF. The full variable domain, with the rest looked up from reference TRBV7-9 and TRBJ1-6, is DTGVSQNPRHKITKRGQNVTFRCDPISEHNRLYWYRQTLGQGPEFLTYFQNEAQLEKSRLLSDRFSAERPKGSFSTLEIQRTEQGDSAMYLCASSSPAFGVGNSPLHFGNGTRLTVT.

This clonotype was recorded at least ten times. V is TRBV6-4 and J is TRBJ1-6; D is undetermined. In germline, CDR1 is MRHNA, CDR2 SNTAGT. V lost 10 bases to trimming and J lost 0 bases, with 13 bases between them. The CDR3 extends over 15 amino acids. CDR3 nucleotide sequence: TGTGCCAAGGACTGGTTAAGCTCCTATAATTCACCCCTCCACTTT. Its translation is CAKDWLSSYNSPLHF.

This chain connects TRBV20-1 to TRBJ1-2, with D perhaps TRBD1 (5 bases). The CDR3 sequence is 12 residues long. The V and J ends lost 5 bases and 14 bases respectively, with 21 bases between them. CDR1 DFQATT and CDR2 SNEGSKA come from the germline V gene (reference sequence). This chain's CDR3 is CSALKSPPNRTF. The CDR3 bases are TGCAGTGCTCTAAAATCCCCACCCAACAGGACCTTC.